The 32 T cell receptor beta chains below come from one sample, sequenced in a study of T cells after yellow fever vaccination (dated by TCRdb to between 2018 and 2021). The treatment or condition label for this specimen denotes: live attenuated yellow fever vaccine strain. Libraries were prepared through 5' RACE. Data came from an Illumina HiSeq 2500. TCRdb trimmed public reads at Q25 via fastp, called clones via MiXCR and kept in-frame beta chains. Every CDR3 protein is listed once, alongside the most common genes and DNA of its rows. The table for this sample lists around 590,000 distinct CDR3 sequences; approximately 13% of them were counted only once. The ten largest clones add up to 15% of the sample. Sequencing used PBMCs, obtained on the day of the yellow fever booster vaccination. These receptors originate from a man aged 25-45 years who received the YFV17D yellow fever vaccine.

The CDR3 loop is CSARLMTSGRYEQYF. In DNA, the CDR3 is TGCAGTGCTAGACTAATGACTAGCGGGAGATACGAGCAGTACTTC. This chain links TRBV20-1 with TRBJ2-7; 12 positions match TRBD2. Germline CDR1 reads DFQATT; CDR2 reads SNEGSKA (reference sequence). The ends lost 2 bases at V and 4 bases at J; junction bases unmatched: 6. The CDR3 covers 15 residues.

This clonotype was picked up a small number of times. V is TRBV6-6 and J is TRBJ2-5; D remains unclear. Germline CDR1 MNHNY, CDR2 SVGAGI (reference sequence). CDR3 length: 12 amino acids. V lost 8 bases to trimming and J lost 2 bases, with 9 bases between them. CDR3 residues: CASVGDQETQYF. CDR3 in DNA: TGTGCCAGCGTAGGAGATCAAGAGACCCAGTACTTC.

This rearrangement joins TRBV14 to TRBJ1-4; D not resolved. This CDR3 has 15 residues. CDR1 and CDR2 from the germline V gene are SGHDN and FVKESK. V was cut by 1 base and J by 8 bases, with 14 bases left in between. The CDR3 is CASSQVPSFGEKLFF. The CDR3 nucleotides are TGTGCCAGCAGCCAAGTCCCTTCCTTCGGGGAAAAACTGTTTTTT.

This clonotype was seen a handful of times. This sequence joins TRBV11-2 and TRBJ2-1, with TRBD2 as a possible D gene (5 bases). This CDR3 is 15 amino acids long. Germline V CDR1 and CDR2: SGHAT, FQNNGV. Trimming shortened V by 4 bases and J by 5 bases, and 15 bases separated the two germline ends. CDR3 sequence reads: CASSSRASGNNEQFF. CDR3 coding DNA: TGTGCCAGCAGCTCGAGGGCTTCGGGGAACAATGAGCAGTTCTTC.

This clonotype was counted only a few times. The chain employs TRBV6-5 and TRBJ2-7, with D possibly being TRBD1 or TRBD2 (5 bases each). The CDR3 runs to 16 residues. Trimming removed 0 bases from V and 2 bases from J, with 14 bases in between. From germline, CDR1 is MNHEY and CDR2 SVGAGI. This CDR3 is CASSYSMTRGAYEQYF. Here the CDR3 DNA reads TGTGCCAGCAGTTACTCCATGACGAGGGGCGCCTACGAGCAGTACTTC.

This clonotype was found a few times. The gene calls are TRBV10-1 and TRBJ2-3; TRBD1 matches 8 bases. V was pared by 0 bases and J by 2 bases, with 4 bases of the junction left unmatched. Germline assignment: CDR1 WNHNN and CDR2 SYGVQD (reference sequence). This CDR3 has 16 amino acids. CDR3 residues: CASSESTGAYTDTQYF. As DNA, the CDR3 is TGCGCCAGCAGTGAGTCGACAGGGGCCTACACAGATACGCAGTATTTT.

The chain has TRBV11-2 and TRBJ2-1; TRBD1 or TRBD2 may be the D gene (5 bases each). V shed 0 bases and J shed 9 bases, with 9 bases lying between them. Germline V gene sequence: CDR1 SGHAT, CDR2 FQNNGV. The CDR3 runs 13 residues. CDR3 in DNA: TGTGCCAGCAGCTTAGAGAGGGGCAGTGAGCAGTTCTTC. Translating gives CASSLERGSEQFF.

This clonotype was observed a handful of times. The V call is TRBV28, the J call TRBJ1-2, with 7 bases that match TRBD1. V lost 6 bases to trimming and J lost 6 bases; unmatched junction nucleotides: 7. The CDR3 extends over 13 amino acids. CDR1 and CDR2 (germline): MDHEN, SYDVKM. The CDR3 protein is CASRRQGFNGYTF. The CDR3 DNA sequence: TGTGCCAGCAGACGACAGGGTTTTAATGGCTACACCTTC.

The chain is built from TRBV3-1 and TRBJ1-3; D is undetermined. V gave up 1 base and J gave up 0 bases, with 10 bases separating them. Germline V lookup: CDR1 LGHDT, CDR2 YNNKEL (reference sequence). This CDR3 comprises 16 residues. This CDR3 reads CASSQGGRISGNTIYF. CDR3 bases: TGTGCCAGCAGCCAAGGAGGAAGAATCTCTGGAAACACCATATATTTT.

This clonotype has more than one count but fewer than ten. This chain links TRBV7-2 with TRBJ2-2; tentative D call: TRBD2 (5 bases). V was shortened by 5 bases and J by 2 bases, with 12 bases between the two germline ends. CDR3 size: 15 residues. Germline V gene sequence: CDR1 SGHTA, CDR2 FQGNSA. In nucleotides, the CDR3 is TGTGCCAGCAGCCCCGGGCGGGCTAACACCGGGGAGCTGTTTTTT. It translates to CASSPGRANTGELFF.

The CDR3 loop is CASSASHYEQYF. The CDR3 DNA is TGTGCCAGCAGTGCCTCTCATTACGAGCAGTACTTC. The V and J genes are TRBV2 and TRBJ2-7; no reliable D call. The V gene's germline CDR1 is SNHLY and CDR2 FYNNEI. The CDR3 runs 12 residues. V was shortened by 4 bases and J by 4 bases, with 8 bases between the two germline ends.

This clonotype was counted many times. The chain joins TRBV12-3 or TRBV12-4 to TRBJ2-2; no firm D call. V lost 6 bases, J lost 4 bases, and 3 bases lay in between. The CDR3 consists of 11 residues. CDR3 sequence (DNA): TGTGCCAGCAGGGTCACCGGGGAGCTGTTTTTT. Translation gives CASRVTGELFF.

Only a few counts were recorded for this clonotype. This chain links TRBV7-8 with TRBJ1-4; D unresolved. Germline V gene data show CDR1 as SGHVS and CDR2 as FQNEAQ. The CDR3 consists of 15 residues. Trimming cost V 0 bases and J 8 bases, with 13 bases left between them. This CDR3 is CASSLALGLGEKLFF. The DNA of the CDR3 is TGTGCCAGCAGCTTAGCGCTTGGGTTAGGAGAAAAACTGTTTTTT.

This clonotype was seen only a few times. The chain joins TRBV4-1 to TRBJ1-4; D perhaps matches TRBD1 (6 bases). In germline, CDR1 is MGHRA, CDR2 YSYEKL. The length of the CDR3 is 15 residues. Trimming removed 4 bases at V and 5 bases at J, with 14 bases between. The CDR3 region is CASSRTGATNEKLFF. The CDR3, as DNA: TGCGCCAGCAGCCGAACGGGGGCTACCAATGAAAAACTGTTTTTT.

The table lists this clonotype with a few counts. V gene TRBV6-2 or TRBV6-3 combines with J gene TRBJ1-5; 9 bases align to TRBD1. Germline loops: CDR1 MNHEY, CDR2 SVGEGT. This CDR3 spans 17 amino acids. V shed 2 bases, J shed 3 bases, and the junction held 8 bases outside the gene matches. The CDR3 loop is CASSYPPDRGDNQPQHF. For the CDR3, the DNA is TGTGCCAGCAGTTACCCTCCCGACAGGGGGGACAATCAGCCCCAGCATTTT.

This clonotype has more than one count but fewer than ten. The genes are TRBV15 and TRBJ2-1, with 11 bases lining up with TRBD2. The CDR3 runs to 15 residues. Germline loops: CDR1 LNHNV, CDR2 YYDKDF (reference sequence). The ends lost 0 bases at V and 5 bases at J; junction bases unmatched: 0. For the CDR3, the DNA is TGTGCCACCAGCAGAGAACTAGCGGGGGACAATGAGCAGTTCTTC. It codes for CATSRELAGDNEQFF.

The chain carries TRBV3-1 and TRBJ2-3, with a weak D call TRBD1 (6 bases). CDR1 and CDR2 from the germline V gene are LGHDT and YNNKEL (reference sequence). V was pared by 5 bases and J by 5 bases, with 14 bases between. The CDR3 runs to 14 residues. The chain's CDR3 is CASSLMGAEDTQYF. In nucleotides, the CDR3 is TGTGCCAGCAGCTTAATGGGGGCAGAAGATACGCAGTATTTT.

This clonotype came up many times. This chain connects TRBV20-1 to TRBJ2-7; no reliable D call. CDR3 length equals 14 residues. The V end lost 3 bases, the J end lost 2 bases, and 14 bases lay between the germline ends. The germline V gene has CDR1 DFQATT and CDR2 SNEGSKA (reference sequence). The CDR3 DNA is TGCAGTGCTAGGCCTGGAATGGTGCCCTACGAGCAGTACTTC. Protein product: CSARPGMVPYEQYF.

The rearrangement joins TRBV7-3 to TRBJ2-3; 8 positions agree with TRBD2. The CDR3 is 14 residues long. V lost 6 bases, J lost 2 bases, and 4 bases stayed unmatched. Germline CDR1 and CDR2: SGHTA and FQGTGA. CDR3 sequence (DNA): TGTGCCAGCAGTCGACTAGCGTACACAGATACGCAGTATTTT. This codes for CASSRLAYTDTQYF.

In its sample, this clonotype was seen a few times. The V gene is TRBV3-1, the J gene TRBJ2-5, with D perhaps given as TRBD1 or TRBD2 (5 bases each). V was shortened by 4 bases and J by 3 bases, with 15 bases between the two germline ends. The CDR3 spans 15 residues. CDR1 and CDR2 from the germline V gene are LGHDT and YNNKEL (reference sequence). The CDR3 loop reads CASSPTGTNEETQYF. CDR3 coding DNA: TGTGCCAGCAGCCCTACCGGGACCAACGAAGAGACCCAGTACTTC.

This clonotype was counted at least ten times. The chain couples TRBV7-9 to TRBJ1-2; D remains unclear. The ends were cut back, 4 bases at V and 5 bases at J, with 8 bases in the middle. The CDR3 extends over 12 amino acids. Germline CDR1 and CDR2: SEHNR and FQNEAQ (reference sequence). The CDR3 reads CASSSDMYGYTF. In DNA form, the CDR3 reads TGTGCCAGCAGCTCAGACATGTATGGCTACACCTTC.

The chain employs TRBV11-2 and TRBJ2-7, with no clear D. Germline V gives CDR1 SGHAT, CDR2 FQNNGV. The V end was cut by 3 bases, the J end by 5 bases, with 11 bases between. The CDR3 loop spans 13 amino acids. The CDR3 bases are TGTGCCAGCAGCTTGTTGGGGTTCGACGAGCAGTACTTC. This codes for CASSLLGFDEQYF.

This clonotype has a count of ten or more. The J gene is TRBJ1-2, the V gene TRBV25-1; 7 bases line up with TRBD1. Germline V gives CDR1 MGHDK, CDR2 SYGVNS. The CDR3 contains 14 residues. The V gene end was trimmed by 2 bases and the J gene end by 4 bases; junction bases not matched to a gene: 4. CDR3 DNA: TGTGCCAGCAGTGAAGGGGACAGCGCCTATGGCTACACCTTC. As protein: CASSEGDSAYGYTF.

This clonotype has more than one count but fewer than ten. CDR3 nucleotide sequence: TGTGCCAGCAGCCCGCGGGGGCAGGTGCGGAATTCACCCCTCCACTTT. This codes for CASSPRGQVRNSPLHF. The gene calls are TRBV5-6 and TRBJ1-6; D is possibly TRBD1 (6 bases). CDR1 and CDR2 from the germline V gene are SGHDT and YYEEEE. The V end was cut by 4 bases, the J end by 7 bases, with 18 bases between. This CDR3 is built from 16 residues.

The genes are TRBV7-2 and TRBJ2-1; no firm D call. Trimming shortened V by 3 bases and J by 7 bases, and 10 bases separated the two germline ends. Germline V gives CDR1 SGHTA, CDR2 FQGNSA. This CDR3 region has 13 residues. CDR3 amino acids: CASSFGIPNEQFF. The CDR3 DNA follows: TGTGCCAGCAGCTTTGGGATCCCGAATGAGCAGTTCTTC.

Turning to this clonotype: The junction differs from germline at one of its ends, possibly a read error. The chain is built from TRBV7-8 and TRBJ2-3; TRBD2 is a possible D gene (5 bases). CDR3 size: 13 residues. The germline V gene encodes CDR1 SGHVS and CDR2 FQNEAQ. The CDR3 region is CASVRDTADKQYF. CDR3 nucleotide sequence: TGTGCCAGCGTCCGGGATACCGCAGATAAGCAGTATTTT.

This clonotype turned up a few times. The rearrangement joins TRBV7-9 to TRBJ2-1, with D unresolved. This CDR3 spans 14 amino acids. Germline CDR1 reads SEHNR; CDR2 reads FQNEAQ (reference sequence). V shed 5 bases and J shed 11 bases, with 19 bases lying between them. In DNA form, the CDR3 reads TGTGCCAGCAGCCCACCCCGGGTCCCACACCAGCAGTTCTTC. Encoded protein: CASSPPRVPHQQFF. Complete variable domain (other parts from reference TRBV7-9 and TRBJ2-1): DTGVSQNPRHKITKRGQNVTFRCDPISEHNRLYWYRQTLGQGPEFLTYFQNEAQLEKSRLLSDRFSAERPKGSFSTLEIQRTEQGDSAMYLCASSPPRVPHQQFFGPGTRLTVL.

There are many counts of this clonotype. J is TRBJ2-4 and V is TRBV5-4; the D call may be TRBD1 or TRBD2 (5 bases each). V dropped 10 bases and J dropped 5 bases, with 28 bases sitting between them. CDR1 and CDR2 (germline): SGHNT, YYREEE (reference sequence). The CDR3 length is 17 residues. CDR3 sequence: CAGSFLRDQGNENIQYF. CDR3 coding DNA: TGTGCCGGTTCATTCCTCCGGGACCAAGGGAACGAAAACATTCAGTACTTC.

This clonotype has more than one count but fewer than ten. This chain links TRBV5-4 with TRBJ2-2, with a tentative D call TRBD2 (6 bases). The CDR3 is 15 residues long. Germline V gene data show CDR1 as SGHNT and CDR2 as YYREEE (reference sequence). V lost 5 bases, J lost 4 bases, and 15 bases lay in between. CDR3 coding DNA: TGTGCCAGCAGGGTATTGGGGGGACGCACCGGGGAGCTGTTTTTT. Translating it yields CASRVLGGRTGELFF.

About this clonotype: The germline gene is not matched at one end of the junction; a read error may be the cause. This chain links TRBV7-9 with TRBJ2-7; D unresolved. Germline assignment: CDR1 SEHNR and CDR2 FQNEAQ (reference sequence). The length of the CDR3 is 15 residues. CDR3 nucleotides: TGTACCAGCAGCTTAGCAGGCCCTAACCCCTACGAGCAGTACTTC. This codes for CTSSLAGPNPYEQYF.

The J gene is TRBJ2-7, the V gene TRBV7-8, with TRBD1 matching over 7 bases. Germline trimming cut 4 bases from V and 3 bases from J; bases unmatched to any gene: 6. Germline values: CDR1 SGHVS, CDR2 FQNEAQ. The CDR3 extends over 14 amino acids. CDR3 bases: TGTGCCAGCAGCTCGACCGACAGGGTCTACGAGCAGTACTTC. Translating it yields CASSSTDRVYEQYF.

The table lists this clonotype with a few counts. The CDR3 region is CASSYRRLAGADTGELFF. CDR3 sequence (DNA): TGTGCCAGCAGTTACCGTCGACTAGCGGGAGCCGACACCGGGGAGCTGTTTTTT. V is TRBV6-2 or TRBV6-3 and J is TRBJ2-2; TRBD2 matches 12 bases. The germline V gene encodes CDR1 MNHEY and CDR2 SVGEGT. Losses at the gene ends were 2 bases for V and 3 bases for J; bases not matched to a gene: 7. The CDR3 runs to 18 residues.